This T cell receptor beta chain is from a study of CD8 T cells in ankylosing spondylitis. Study results and limitations: Reportedly, matched ankylosing spondylitis synovial fluid was significantly enriched for disease-linked clones. Disease-linked clones bore a CD8+ phenotype, appearing relatively rarely in peripheral blood.

The authors made TCR beta libraries by quantitative 5'-RACE with molecular barcodes. Each CDR3 protein is one row after TCRdb ran MiXCR on the 5' RACE reads. The sample lists 300,000 to 400,000 distinct CDR3 sequences, 11% occurring once. The sample holds many counts of this clonotype. Its cognate antigen is unknown. Between the trimmed V and J ends, which lost 5 bases and 6 bases, there was a span of 16 bases. There are 13 residues in the CDR3. Germline loops: CDR1 DFQATT, CDR2 SNEGSKA (reference sequence). The chain employs TRBV20-1 and TRBJ1-2, with a weak D call TRBD1 (6 bases). This TCR was sampled from a female donor with ankylosing spondylitis or in good health (not recorded which). The source material was blood, either unsorted or a sorted T cell fraction (not recorded which). CDR3 sequence (DNA): TGCAGTGCTTTCCCGGGACAAAGTAATGGCTACACCTTC. Amino acids: CSAFPGQSNGYTF.